This T cell receptor beta chain originates from a study of blood T cell repertoires in COVID-19. Background on the study: Collection of acute and convalescent COVID-19 samples took place in the United States, Italy and Spain.

This clone was recorded only once. Data came from immunoSEQ multiplex PCR; TCRdb stores just in-frame clones and leaves some out. The sample lists approximately 300,000 clones, roughly 90% occurring once. Germline V CDR1 and CDR2: SNHLY, FYNNEI. The CDR3 has 15 amino acids. V lost 6 bases to trimming and J lost 3 bases, with 18 bases between them. This clonotype was obtained from a woman younger than 45 who had recovered from COVID-19. Material for sequencing was PBMCs or T cells enriched from blood (not recorded which). This sequence joins TRBV2 and TRBJ2-7; possibly TRBD2 for D (7 bases). The CDR3 reads CASSEGGARVYEQYF. The CDR3 bases are TGTGCCAGCAGCGAGGGGGGGGCGCGAGTCTACGAGCAGTACTTC.